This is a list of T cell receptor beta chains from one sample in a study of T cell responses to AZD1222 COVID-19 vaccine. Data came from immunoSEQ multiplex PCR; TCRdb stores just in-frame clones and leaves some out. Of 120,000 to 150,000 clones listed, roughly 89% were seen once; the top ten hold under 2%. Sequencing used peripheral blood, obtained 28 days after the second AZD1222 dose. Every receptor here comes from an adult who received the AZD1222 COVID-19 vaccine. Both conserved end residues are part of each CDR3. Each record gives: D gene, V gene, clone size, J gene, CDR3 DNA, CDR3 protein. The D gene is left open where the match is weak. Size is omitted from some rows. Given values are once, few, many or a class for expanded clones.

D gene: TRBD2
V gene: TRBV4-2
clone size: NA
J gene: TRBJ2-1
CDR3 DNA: TGTGCCAGCAGCCAGGGACTAGAGGGCCATGAGCAGTTCTTC
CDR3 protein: CASSQGLEGHEQFF

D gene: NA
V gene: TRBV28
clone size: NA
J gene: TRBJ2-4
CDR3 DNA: TGTGCCAGCAGCCCCGGCCGGGACATTCAGTACTTC
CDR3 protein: CASSPGRDIQYF

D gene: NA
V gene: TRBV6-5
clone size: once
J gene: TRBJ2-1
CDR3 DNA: TGTGCCAGCGCTGACGGCGGGACCTCTTACAATGAGCAGTTCTTC
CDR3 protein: CASADGGTSYNEQFF

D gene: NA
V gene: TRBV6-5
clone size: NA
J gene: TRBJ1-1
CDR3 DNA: TGTGCCAGCTTAAGGGATTATGGTAGAACTTTCTTT
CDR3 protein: CASLRDYGRTFF

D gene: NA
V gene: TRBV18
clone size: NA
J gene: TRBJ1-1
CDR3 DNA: TGTGCCAGCTCACCCACGGCACAAGGTAGAACTGAAGCTTTCTTT
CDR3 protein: CASSPTAQGRTEAFF

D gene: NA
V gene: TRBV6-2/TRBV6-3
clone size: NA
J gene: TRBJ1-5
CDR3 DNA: TGTGCCAGCAGTTACTCTGGGGGGAATCAGCCCCAGCATTTT
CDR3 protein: CASSYSGGNQPQHF

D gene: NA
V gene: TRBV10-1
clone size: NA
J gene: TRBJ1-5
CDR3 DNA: TGCGCCAGCAGCCGGACGGGAGCACTCTGTAGCAATCAGCCCCAGCATTTT
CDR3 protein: CASSRTGALCSNQPQHF

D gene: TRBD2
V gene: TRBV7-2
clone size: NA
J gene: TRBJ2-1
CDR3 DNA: TGTGCCAGCAGCTCAGGCGGGAGACTAGTCTACAATGAGCAGTTCTTC
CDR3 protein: CASSSGGRLVYNEQFF

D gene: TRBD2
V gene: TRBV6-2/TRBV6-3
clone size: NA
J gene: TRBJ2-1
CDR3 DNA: TGTGCCAGCAATTACTCGACTAGCAGGAATGAGCAGTTCTTC
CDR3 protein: CASNYSTSRNEQFF

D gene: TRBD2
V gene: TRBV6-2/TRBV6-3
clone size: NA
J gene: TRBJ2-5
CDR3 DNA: TGTGCCAGCAGTTACGTAAGCGGGAAAGAGACCCAGTACTTC
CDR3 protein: CASSYVSGKETQYF

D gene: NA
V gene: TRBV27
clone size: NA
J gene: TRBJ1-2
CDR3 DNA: TGTGCCAGCAGTTCCGGACTCCGAAGCTACACCTTC
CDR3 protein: CASSSGLRSYTF

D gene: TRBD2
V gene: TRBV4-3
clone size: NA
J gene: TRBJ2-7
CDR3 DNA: TGCGCCAGCAGCCAAGACCAGGGTAGCGGGGCTTCTAAGCAGTACTTC
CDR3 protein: CASSQDQGSGASKQYF

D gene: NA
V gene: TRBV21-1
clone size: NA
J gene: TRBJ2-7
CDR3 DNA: TGTGCCAGCAGCAAAGTCCCACAGGCCGTACTTGTCTACGAGCAGTACTTC
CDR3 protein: CASSKVPQAVLVYEQYF

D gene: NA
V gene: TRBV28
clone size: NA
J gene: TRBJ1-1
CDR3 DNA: TGTGCCAGCACACAGGGTATGAACACTGAAGCTTTCTTT
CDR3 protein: CASTQGMNTEAFF

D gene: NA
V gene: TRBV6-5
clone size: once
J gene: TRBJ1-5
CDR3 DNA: TGTGCCAGCACCGAATACCCGGACGGCAATCAGCCCCAGCATTTT
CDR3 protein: CASTEYPDGNQPQHF

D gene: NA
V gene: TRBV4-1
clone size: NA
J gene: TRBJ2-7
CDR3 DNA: TGCGCCAGCAGCCAAGTGCTACAGGGTCAAGGTTACGAGCAGTACTTC
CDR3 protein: CASSQVLQGQGYEQYF

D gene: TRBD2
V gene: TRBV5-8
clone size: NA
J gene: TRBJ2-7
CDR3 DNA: TGTGCCAGCAGCTTGGTGGTAGCGGGACACGAGCAGTACTTC
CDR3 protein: CASSLVVAGHEQYF

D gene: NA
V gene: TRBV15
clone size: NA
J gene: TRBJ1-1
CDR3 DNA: TGTGCCACCAGCAGAGATATAAAGTTCGGAACTGAAGCTTTCTTT
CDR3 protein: CATSRDIKFGTEAFF